This TCR beta chain was captured by sequencing in a study of cytomegalovirus exposure and HLA in healthy donors. Regarding the study as a whole: Researchers reported in a later analysis that common viral pathogens appeared linked to several top clusters.

The CDR3 spans 14 residues. Deletions cut 0 bases from V and 4 bases from J, with 10 bases between. Per the germline V gene, CDR1 is SGHDT and CDR2 is YYEEEE. Points on this clone: Antigen specificity is unknown.

PCR amplification relied on 60 Vbeta primers (plus 13 Jbeta primers). Data came from immunoSEQ multiplex PCR; TCRdb stores just in-frame clones and leaves some out. The sample has about 120,000 clones; 70% to 80% are singletons. The sequence derives from a woman in her forties or fifties in good health and CMV-seropositive. J is TRBJ1-2 and V is TRBV5-6; no clear D gene. Sequencing input: PBMCs. The CDR3 sequence: CASSLGGSFYGYTF. The CDR3 DNA reads as TGTGCCAGCAGCTTGGGCGGCAGCTTCTATGGCTACACCTTC.